The 23 T cell receptor beta chains below were found in one sample sequenced in a study of OX40 agonist ivuxolimab in advanced cancers. Sequenced by immunoSEQ multiplex PCR; TCRdb stores in-frame clones only, minus some. The sample consists of around 67,000 clones, 85% of them appearing once. Here the sequenced sample was CD4+ or CD8+ T cells sorted from blood, taken in a trial of the OX40 agonist ivuxolimab. The receptors were gathered from an adult with an advanced solid tumor such as melanoma, head and neck, liver or kidney cancer.

The rearrangement joins TRBV30 to TRBJ1-1; D is undetermined. CDR1 and CDR2 from the germline V gene are GTSNPN and SVGIG (reference sequence). The V end lost 2 bases, the J end lost 1 base, and 8 bases lay between the germline ends. The CDR3 runs 13 residues. CDR3 amino acids: CAWSPGSNTEAFF. CDR3 bases: TGTGCCTGGAGTCCGGGTTCGAACACTGAAGCTTTCTTT.

This chain joins TRBV2 and TRBJ2-7; TRBD1 aligns across 10 bases. The CDR3 covers 14 residues. The germline CDR1 and CDR2 sequences are SNHLY and FYNNEI. V lost 6 bases and J lost 7; bases outside the gene matches: 9. CDR3 DNA: TGTGCCAGCAGGGCGACAGGGGGCGCGGGGGAGCAGTACTTC. As protein: CASRATGGAGEQYF.

This clone appeared a single time. V and J are TRBV7-3 and TRBJ1-5, with TRBD1 as a possible D gene (5 bases). In germline, CDR1 is SGHTA, CDR2 FQGTGA. Trimming took 2 bases from V and 1 from J, leaving 15 bases between them. This CDR3 is built from 17 residues. CDR3 bases: TGTGCCAGCAGCTTAGCGTATGCAGGGATAAGCAATCAGCCCCAGCATTTT. Amino acid sequence: CASSLAYAGISNQPQHF. The entire variable domain, with the rest obtained from reference TRBV7-3 and TRBJ1-5, is as follows: GAGVSQTPSNKVTEKGKYVELRCDPISGHTALYWYRQSLGQGPEFLIYFQGTGAADDSGLPNDRFFAVRPEGSVSTLKIQRTERGDSAVYLCASSLAYAGISNQPQHFGDGTRLSIL.

CDR3 residues: CARSADRGSTNEKLFF. The CDR3 nucleotides read TGTGCCAGAAGCGCGGACAGGGGCTCAACTAATGAAAAACTGTTTTTT. This chain uses TRBV5-3 with TRBJ1-4; 9 positions match TRBD1. TRBV5-3 is assigned to the ORF class and has an uncertain function. V dropped 4 bases and J dropped 0; count of bases not matched to a gene: 4. The CDR3 totals 16 residues.

The rearrangement links TRBV6-6 to TRBJ1-5; D gene ambiguous. The V end was cut by 2 bases, the J end by 4 bases, with 12 bases between. Germline-derived CDR1 and CDR2 are MNHNY and SVGAGI (reference sequence). The CDR3 totals 15 residues. CDR3 bases: TGTGCCAGCAGTTACACCACACACTCGAATCAGCCCCAGCATTTT. Encoded protein: CASSYTTHSNQPQHF.

The chain couples TRBV19 to TRBJ1-1, with TRBD1 matching 7 bases. The length of the CDR3 is 15 residues. The V gene's germline CDR1 is LNHDA and CDR2 SQIVND (reference sequence). The V and J ends lost 8 bases and 4 bases, in that order; junction bases with no gene match: 13. The CDR3 DNA reads as TGTGCCAGTCTAGACAGGGCAGAGGTTGGCACTGAAGCTTTCTTT. Translated: CASLDRAEVGTEAFF. The full variable domain, completed using reference TRBV19 and TRBJ1-1, is DGGITQSPKYLFRKEGQNVTLSCEQNLNHDAMYWYRQDPGQGLRLIYYSQIVNDFQKGDIAEGYSVSREKKESFPLTVTSAQKNPTAFYLCASLDRAEVGTEAFFGQGTRLTVV.

The V gene is TRBV2, the J gene TRBJ2-4, with D perhaps assigned TRBD1 or TRBD2 (5 bases each). The germline V gene has CDR1 SNHLY and CDR2 FYNNEI. The CDR3 sequence is 13 residues long. V was cut by 5 bases and J by 11 bases, with 16 bases left in between. The CDR3 nucleotides are TGTGCCAGCAGTATCGGGACGATCAACGTTCAGTACTTC. Encoded protein: CASSIGTINVQYF.

This clone appeared a single time. The chain combines TRBV6-5 with TRBJ2-5; no clear D. Germline CDR1 reads MNHEY; CDR2 reads SVGAGI. The CDR3 is made up of 16 amino acids. V lost 0 bases and J lost 5, with 16 bases in between. CDR3 region: CASSYSQYPTVETQYF. The CDR3 region has the DNA TGTGCCAGCAGTTACTCGCAGTACCCCACGGTGGAGACCCAGTACTTC.

This clone was seen a handful of times. The chain is built from TRBV6-5 and TRBJ1-5, with a tentative D call TRBD1 (5 bases). CDR3 length equals 13 residues. CDR1 and CDR2 from the germline V gene are MNHEY and SVGAGI. V was pared by 4 bases and J by 4 bases, with 8 bases between. The CDR3 spells CASSSSGNQPQHF. The DNA of the CDR3 is TGTGCCAGCAGTTCTTCAGGGAATCAGCCCCAGCATTTT.

The J gene is TRBJ2-7, the V gene TRBV29-1; 8 bases line up with TRBD1. The CDR3 is made up of 11 amino acids. Germline CDR1 is SQVTM and CDR2 is ANQGSEA. V trimming: 6 bases; J trimming: 12 bases; junction bases outside the gene matches: 10. The CDR3 DNA follows: TGCAGCGTCACGACAGGGGCCGGCTGGTACTTC. This codes for CSVTTGAGWYF.

This clone appeared a single time. The V call is TRBV4-3, the J call TRBJ2-6; no clear D. The CDR3 extends over 16 amino acids. With 0 bases removed from V and 2 bases from J, the gap between germline ends came to 8 bases. Germline V gives CDR1 LGHNA, CDR2 YSLEER. The CDR3 DNA reads as TGCGCCAGCAGCCAAGATCGCACAGCTGGGGCCAACGTCCTGACTTTC. This gives the protein CASSQDRTAGANVLTF.

This clone has a handful of counts. Distinct nucleotide sequences in the sample also encode this CDR3. The chain joins TRBV7-9 to TRBJ2-4; TRBD2 is a possible D gene (6 bases). Trimming pared 5 bases from V and 0 bases from J, leaving 11 bases between. The CDR3 has 15 amino acids. Per germline, CDR1 SEHNR and CDR2 FQNEAQ (reference sequence). Written as DNA, the CDR3 is TGTGCCAGCAGCCTGGGGGGACTAGCCAAAAACATTCAGTACTTC. This gives the protein CASSLGGLAKNIQYF.

The chain employs TRBV28 and TRBJ1-2; 7 bases are a match to TRBD1. The J segment lost 2 bases and the V segment lost 6 bases, leaving 6 bases of the junction unmatched. Germline V CDR1 and CDR2: MDHEN, SYDVKM. This CDR3 has 14 residues. The CDR3 reads CASSTQQGNYGYTF. CDR3 nucleotide sequence: TGTGCCAGCAGCACCCAACAGGGGAACTATGGCTACACCTTC.

The chain uses TRBV7-8 and TRBJ2-3; D possibly corresponds to TRBD2 (5 bases). The CDR3 loop spans 17 amino acids. From germline, CDR1 is SGHVS and CDR2 FQNEAQ. The ends were cut back, 2 bases at V and 2 bases at J, with 17 bases in the middle. The CDR3 is CASSLSGLSGLTDTQYF. The CDR3 DNA is TGTGCCAGCAGCTTAAGCGGACTCTCCGGTCTCACAGATACGCAGTATTTT.

This chain connects TRBV6-1 to TRBJ2-5, with 7 bases aligning to TRBD1. Trimming cost V 6 bases and J 5 bases; bases outside gene matches: 6. Per germline, CDR1 MNHNS and CDR2 SASEGT. CDR3 length: 13 residues. CDR3 protein: CASSQGQRETQYF. CDR3 in DNA: TGTGCCAGCAGCCAGGGACAGAGGGAGACCCAGTACTTC.

The CDR3: CASSEGGGGQYQPQHF. CDR3 coding DNA: TGTGCCAGCAGTGAAGGGGGTGGGGGTCAGTATCAGCCCCAGCATTTT. V usage is TRBV2 and J usage is TRBJ1-5; possible D gene TRBD1, 5 bases. V dropped 1 base and J dropped 5 bases, with 15 bases sitting between them. The germline gives CDR1 SNHLY, CDR2 FYNNEI. The length of the CDR3 is 16 residues.

The CDR3, as DNA: TGTGCCAGTAGTATCACGGGAGGGGCAGGGACTGAAGCTTTCTTT. Residues: CASSITGGAGTEAFF. V gene TRBV19 combines with J gene TRBJ1-1; tentative D call: TRBD1 (5 bases). V was trimmed by 3 bases and J by 5 bases, leaving 16 bases between them. Germline CDR1 reads LNHDA; CDR2 reads SQIVND (reference sequence). The CDR3 runs to 15 residues.

This clone has more than one count but fewer than ten. The CDR3 region is CASTTSGNHEQYF. CDR3 coding DNA: TGTGCCAGCACGACTTCGGGGAATCACGAGCAGTACTTC. V and J are TRBV2 and TRBJ2-7; TRBD2 is a possible D gene (5 bases). Germline V CDR1 and CDR2: SNHLY, FYNNEI. There are 13 residues in the CDR3. Trimming took 7 bases from V and 5 from J, leaving 15 bases between them.

The rearrangement joins TRBV10-1 to TRBJ2-1, with 8 bases fitting TRBD1. Germline lookup yields CDR1 WNHNN and CDR2 SYGVQD (reference sequence). V lost 0 bases and J lost 0; bases outside the gene matches: 10. The CDR3 has 19 amino acids. The CDR3 region has the DNA TGCGCCAGCAGTGAGTCTCGACCAGGACAGGGATACTCCTACAATGAGCAGTTCTTC. Protein sequence: CASSESRPGQGYSYNEQFF.

J is TRBJ2-1 and V is TRBV5-1; 10 bases map to TRBD2. CDR1 and CDR2 (germline): SGHRS, YFSETQ. The CDR3 has 15 residues. The ends lost 2 bases at V and 3 bases at J; junction bases unmatched: 2. In nucleotides, the CDR3 is TGCGCCAGCAGCTTCCGACTAGCGGGCTACAATGAGCAGTTCTTC. Amino acids: CASSFRLAGYNEQFF.

The J gene is TRBJ2-5, the V gene TRBV5-1, with unresolved D. V lost 4 bases to trimming and J lost 2 bases, with 9 bases between them. The CDR3 runs 13 residues. The germline V gene has CDR1 SGHRS and CDR2 YFSETQ. The CDR3: CASSPDMQETQYF. The CDR3 DNA is TGCGCCAGCAGCCCTGACATGCAAGAGACCCAGTACTTC.

This chain joins TRBV5-1 and TRBJ1-1; D is uncertain. CDR3 length: 15 residues. Germline V gene data show CDR1 as SGHRS and CDR2 as YFSETQ. V was cut by 2 bases and J by 4 bases, with 15 bases left in between. The CDR3 sequence is CASSLDPGLATEAFF. CDR3 sequence (DNA): TGCGCCAGCAGCTTAGATCCGGGTCTTGCCACTGAAGCTTTCTTT.

This sequence joins TRBV23-1 and TRBJ2-7; no reliable D call. TRBV23-1 is marked as an open reading frame, function uncertain. V lost 0 bases and J 7 bases, leaving 28 bases between the germline ends. The CDR3 sequence is 19 residues long. The CDR3 spells CASSQSVRASAGPHGEQYF. The CDR3, as DNA: TGCGCCAGCAGTCAATCGGTACGCGCCTCAGCCGGGCCCCACGGGGAGCAGTACTTC.